This TCR beta chain was retrieved from a study of cytomegalovirus exposure and HLA in healthy donors. PCR employed 60 Vbeta and 13 Jbeta primers. Using immunoSEQ multiplex PCR, the repertoire was profiled, and TCRdb retains in-frame clones only, with some absent. The table has approximately 220,000 clones, approximately 83% seen once. Germline V gene data show CDR1 as GTSNPN and CDR2 as SVGIG (reference sequence). This CDR3 has 13 residues. Trimming took 8 bases from V and 2 from J, leaving 10 bases between them. The genes are TRBV30 and TRBJ2-6; D is undetermined. The sequence was obtained from a boy aged 2 to 9 in good health and CMV-seronegative. The sample taken for sequencing was PBMCs. CDR3 coding DNA: TGTGCCGCTGGCTTAACTGGGGCCAACGTCCTGACTTTC. Translated, it gives CAAGLTGANVLTF.